The clone carrying this T cell receptor beta chain was counted ten times or more. Its antigen is unidentified. The CDR3 runs 15 residues. Germline V gives CDR1 LNHDA, CDR2 SQIVND (reference sequence). Trimming removed 4 bases from V and 7 bases from J; junction bases left unmatched: 12. This entry belongs to a study of regulatory T cells in long-lasting Graves disease. Study observations and caveats: Persistent Graves' cases showed lower TCR diversity than newly diagnosed cases. Persistent disease favored TRBV28, TRBJ1-2 and TRBJ2-5.

Through Arm-PCR of CDR3 regions and iRepertoire HTBI primers, TCR beta libraries were built. TCRdb reprocessed the multiplex PCR reads with MiXCR, giving one entry per CDR3 protein. Of over 450,000 distinct CDR3 sequences detected, more than 10% appear once; the ten largest clones hold 8% to 10%. The time point: newly diagnosed GD, antithyroid drugs for less than 3 months. TCR sequences were obtained from RNA taken from PBMCs. These same records also appear under a second study, on T cells in Graves' hyperthyroidism and ophthalmopathy. That study adds: The HTBI primer set drove a first-round RT-PCR of the TCR CDR3.

The receptor comes from a woman between 25 and 40 years old with Graves disease. The material sequenced was peripheral blood mononuclear cells (PBMCs), taken at new diagnosis, from a patient treated with antithyroid drugs. The rearrangement links TRBV19 to TRBJ1-2; 7 nucleotides agree with TRBD1. The CDR3 is CASSTHRSRGGGYTF. As DNA, the CDR3 is TGTGCCAGTAGTACACACCGGAGCAGGGGGGGTGGCTACACCTTC. Looking up the rest from reference TRBV19 and TRBJ1-2 gives the full variable domain: DGGITQSPKYLFRKEGQNVTLSCEQNLNHDAMYWYRQDPGQGLRLIYYSQIVNDFQKGDIAEGYSVSREKKESFPLTVTSAQKNPTAFYLCASSTHRSRGGGYTFGSGTRLTVV.